This entry is about one T cell receptor beta chain. This clonotype was observed a few times. The target of this receptor is not known. Base-call qualities are not available, and no considerably larger clone is one nucleotide away. These data originate in a study of molecular identifiers for immune sequencing clone quantification (dated by TCRdb to the late 2010s). A note on the overall study: For a replicate experiment, RNA from roughly 20,000 or 100,000 naive CD8 T cells was divided into five aliquots, and four of the five aliquots were sequenced. This methods study used CD8 T cells to benchmark TCR RNA copy counting and molecular-identifier clustering-based TCR repertoire sequencing (MIDCIRS).

Beyond this particular receptor, the publication reports: Approximately 3.1 recovered TCR RNA copies per cell were obtained by modeling, versus approximately 10 by digital PCR, implying a capture efficiency of about 30%. Highly expanded clone sizes could be underestimated if identical TCR molecules share a barcode. When barcode sub-clustering was not used, chimeric consensus sequences inflated TCR diversity, with chimeras reaching as high as 47%. Even against a background of 750,000 to 1,000,000 naive CD8 T cells, spiked-in Jurkat TCR RNA amounting to a single cell's worth was reported to be detectable. In CMV-specific effector cells, clones with more than 20 RNA copies accounted for over 97% of molecules, whereas in naive cells such clones accounted for under 1%. Naive libraries contained spiked-in Jurkat TCR RNA (10 copies' worth), which is not part of the donor repertoire.

Libraries of naive CD8 T cells were built from approximately 20,000 to 1,000,000 sorted cells, with 10%, 30% or 50% of the purified RNA used. Naive CD8 T cells, defined as CD8+CD4-CCR7+CD45RA+, were FACS-sorted into RLT Plus buffer on a BD FACSAria II. To test detection sensitivity, Jurkat RNA equal to fewer than 13 TCR copies was added to samples of roughly 17,000-1,100,000 naive CD8 T cells. Enrichment of CD8 T cells was done with RosetteSep CD8+ T Cell Enrichment Cocktail plus Ficoll-Paque, and ACK red cell lysis came afterward. The CDR3 numbers 15 residues from cysteine through phenylalanine. Of all the DNA, just the CDR3 is kept, 45 bases in frame from base 1. V is cut back by 2 bases and J by 5 bases, with 6 bases in the junction unmatched. According to the germline V gene, CDR1 reads MGHRA and CDR2 reads YSYEKL. The library was obtained by PCR. The sequencer was a NextSeq 500. Bulk TCR libraries were prepared as previously described, using TCR primers listed in Table S5. The Qiagen AllPrep DNA/RNA kit was used to purify total RNA. Before analysis, reads from multiple sequencing runs of the same library were pooled. Under the source paper's analysis protocol: Reads were retained only if the reads had an exact TCR constant sequence, and the retained reads were trimmed to 150 nt and grouped according to their 12-nt molecular barcodes. Reads within each barcode group were sub-clustered using a 15% Levenshtein threshold, and quality-weighted consensus sequences were constructed for each RNA molecule. Non-functional sequences were filtered out, along with any lower-count sequence sitting one edit away from another sequence. Based on a fit of two negative binomial distributions, barcode sub-clusters having less than 20% of the maximum read count were discarded. In-frame beta chains were kept once TCRdb had trimmed the public reads at Q25 with fastp and called clones with MiXCR. Records with the same CDR3 protein are collapsed into one entry carrying the most frequent genes and DNA. It is TCRdb's table, rather than the study itself, that gives the V and J calls and clone size. The sample includes about 630,000 distinct CDR3 sequences, with 25% observed a single time. The top ten hold 0.78% of the sample.

The sequencing sample was made of naive CD8+ T cells from blood, with Jurkat cell RNA spiked in. The cell subset or site label corresponds to: FACS-sorted CD8+CD4-CCR7+CD45RA+ naive T cells. The receptor's source is a human donor in good health. Some libraries in this study had Jurkat cell RNA spiked in. The rearranged chain carries TRBV4-1 and TRBJ1-5, with TRBD1 matching 7 junction bases. The bases read TGCGCCAGCAGCCAATACCGGGACAGATATCAGCCCCAGCATTTT. It specifies CASSQYRDRYQPQHF.